The rows below give T cell receptor beta chains drawn from one sample of a study of T-cell reconstitution after alpha-beta-depleted transplantation in children. Each CDR3 protein is one row after TCRdb ran MiXCR on the PCR reads. This table has around 580,000 distinct CDR3 sequences, 23% appearing once. Sequencing was performed on PBMCs, mostly from graft donor cells, taken 360 days after TCRalphabeta/CD19-depleted stem cell transplant. The receptors shown here come from a boy younger than two who had a stem cell transplant for acute myeloid leukemia, so the T cells may come from the graft donor. CDR3s include the opening cysteine and the closing phenylalanine or tryptophan. D genes are given only for firm matches. A row's size may be missing; if present it is once, few, many or a size class.

j_call clone_size d_call v_call cdr3_nt cdr3_aa
TRBJ1-5 - - TRBV12-3/TRBV12-4 TGTGCCAGCAGGCGAAATGGGGGAAGCAATCAGCCCCAGCATTTT CASRRNGGSNQPQHF
TRBJ2-5 many TRBD1 TRBV28 TGTGCCAGCAGTTCCCGGGACAGGTACCAAGAGACCCAGTACTTC CASSSRDRYQETQYF
TRBJ1-2 few - TRBV6-1 TGTGCCGGTCAGGGGTTTTTGGATGGCTACACCTTC CAGQGFLDGYTF
TRBJ2-5 - TRBD2 TRBV12-3/TRBV12-4 TGTGCCAGCAGTTTCCTAGCGGGGGGCTCTTCCCAAGAGACCCAGTACTTC CASSFLAGGSSQETQYF
TRBJ2-7 - - TRBV20-1 TGCAGTGCTATTCAAGGGGGTCAGTACTTC CSAIQGGQYF
TRBJ1-5 many TRBD1 TRBV12-3/TRBV12-4 TGTGCCAGCAGTGGGTATCAGACAGGGGATTGGGACGATCAGCCCCAGCATTTT CASSGYQTGDWDDQPQHF
TRBJ2-3 many TRBD2 TRBV29-1 TGCAGCGTCGCATTGAGGACTAGCGGCCTCACAGATACGCAGTATTTT CSVALRTSGLTDTQYF
TRBJ1-1 few - TRBV15 TGTGCCACCAGCAGAGATCTTAACATGAACACTGAAGCTTTCTTT CATSRDLNMNTEAFF
TRBJ2-1 many TRBD2 TRBV5-1 TGCGCCAGCAGCTTGGGGCCTCTCAGACTAGCGGGGACGCCGAGCTCCTACAATGAGCAGTTCTTC CASSLGPLRLAGTPSSYNEQFF
TRBJ2-4 few - TRBV27 TGTGCCAGCAGTACCAGGGCTTTAGCCAAAAACATTCAGTACTTC CASSTRALAKNIQYF
TRBJ2-3 - TRBD2 TRBV2 TGTGCCGGCCAAAGACTAGCGGGGGGCCGCACAGATACGCAGTATTTT CAGQRLAGGRTDTQYF
TRBJ2-1 - TRBD1 TRBV5-1 TGCGCCAGCAGCTTCGGGACAGGGGTTTTCGGTGAGCAGTTCTTC CASSFGTGVFGEQFF
TRBJ2-6 once - TRBV11-2 TGTGCCAGCAGCCCCCTCCCCCTCGCCCCCAGTGGGGCCAACGTCCTGACTTTC CASSPLPLAPSGANVLTF
TRBJ2-1 - - TRBV5-4 TGTGCCAGCAGCTACCCCGGGACTCGTAACAATGAGCAGTTCTTC CASSYPGTRNNEQFF
TRBJ2-7 many TRBD2 TRBV20-1 TGCAGTGCTCAAGCGGGGGGGAGCTCCTACGAGCAGTACTTC CSAQAGGSSYEQYF
TRBJ2-2 many - TRBV29-1 TGCAGCGCCGAGGACACCGGGGAGCTGTTTTTT CSAEDTGELFF
TRBJ2-1 few TRBD1 TRBV7-8 TGTGCCAGCAGCTTAAAAGGACAGGGGGGGGTGCCCAATGAGCAGTTCTTC CASSLKGQGGVPNEQFF
TRBJ2-3 - TRBD2 TRBV3-1 TGTGCCAGCAGCCAAGGGCCTAGCGGGGTCATACGCACAGATACGCAGTATTTT CASSQGPSGVIRTDTQYF
TRBJ2-2 few - TRBV3-1 TGTGCCAGCAGCCAAGGCCTTCCCGGGGAGCTGTTTTTT CASSQGLPGELFF
TRBJ2-1 - TRBD2 TRBV5-1 TGCGCCACCGAGCGGGGAGGTGAGCAGTTCTTC CATERGGEQFF
TRBJ2-1 few - TRBV4-2 TGTGCCAGCAGCCAGAGCCGGGATTTAACGTTCTTC CASSQSRDLTFF
TRBJ2-6 few - TRBV11-3 TGTGCCAGCAGCCCAGGGGACTCTGGGGCCAACGTCCTGACTTTC CASSPGDSGANVLTF
TRBJ2-1 - TRBD1 TRBV6-1 TGTGCCAGCCGAGGGACAGTCGGAAATGAGCAGTTCTTC CASRGTVGNEQFF
TRBJ2-1 many - TRBV20-1 TGCAGTGCTAGAGGCCAGAACCGGTACAATGAGCAGTTCTTC CSARGQNRYNEQFF
TRBJ2-5 few - TRBV6-1 TGTGCCAGCAGCCTCCTTAGTACGACCAACCAAGAGACCCAGTACTTC CASSLLSTTNQETQYF
TRBJ2-5 few TRBD2 TRBV15 TGTGCCACCAGCAGAGATTTTGCGGGGGGAGAGACCCAGTACTTC CATSRDFAGGETQYF
TRBJ2-5 many TRBD2 TRBV9 TGTGCCAGCAGCGTAGAACTAGCGGGGGGGTCAATGGAGACCCAGTACTTC CASSVELAGGSMETQYF
TRBJ2-1 - TRBD1 TRBV6-5 TGTGCCAGCAGTTGGGACAGGGGGAAAGGGGTGCAGTTCTTC CASSWDRGKGVQFF
TRBJ2-5 few - TRBV10-3 TGTGCCATCGGGGGGCTAGGTTTC CAIGGLGF
TRBJ2-3 many - TRBV5-1 TGCGCCAGCAGCTGGTCCCCGGGGGAGACTAGCACAGATACGCAGTATTTT CASSWSPGETSTDTQYF
TRBJ2-1 many TRBD1 TRBV25-1 TGTGCCAGCAGTGAGGTCGCAGGGGGTGAGCAGTTCTTC CASSEVAGGEQFF
TRBJ2-1 - - TRBV18 TGTGCCAGCTCAGGGGGGCGAGAGAATGAGCAGTTCTTC CASSGGRENEQFF
TRBJ1-6 many - TRBV25-1 TGTGCCAGCAGTGAGGAGGGGGGCTCGCCCCTCCACTTT CASSEEGGSPLHF
TRBJ2-5 few - TRBV7-8 TGTGCCAGCGGCTTGCGGTCCCTCCAAGAGACCCAGTACTTC CASGLRSLQETQYF
TRBJ1-4 few - TRBV20-1 TGCAGTGCTTGTGGGGGGGTTAGCGAAAAACTGTTTTTT CSACGGVSEKLFF
TRBJ1-5 - TRBD1 TRBV6-1 TGTGCCAGCACCGCGACAGGGGGAGTTCAGCCCCAGCATTTT CASTATGGVQPQHF
TRBJ2-1 few - TRBV9 TGTGCCAGCAGCGTAGCTGGGGGGGCCGCGGGTGAGCAGTTCTTC CASSVAGGAAGEQFF
TRBJ1-4 few TRBD1 TRBV20-1 TGCAGTGCTAGAGGGGGGACAGCCGATGAAAAACTGTTTTTT CSARGGTADEKLFF
TRBJ2-5 many TRBD2 TRBV5-1 TGCGCCAGCAGCTCTAGCGGGCGCCAAGAGACCCAGTACTTC CASSSSGRQETQYF
TRBJ2-1 - TRBD2 TRBV12-3/TRBV12-4 TGTGCCAGCAGTCCAATGACCGGGAGGAGCTATGAGCAGTTCTTC CASSPMTGRSYEQFF
TRBJ2-3 - - TRBV20-1 TGCAGTGCTTCAACTGGAGCTACGCAGTATTTT CSASTGATQYF
TRBJ1-4 few - TRBV2 TGTGCCAGCAGTGACAGAAGGAATGAAAAACTGTTTTTT CASSDRRNEKLFF
TRBJ2-1 - - TRBV3-1 TGTGCCAGCAGCCAAGATTGGCAGGGACGTGGACAGTTCTTC CASSQDWQGRGQFF
TRBJ1-2 few TRBD1 TRBV12-3/TRBV12-4 TGTGCCAGCGCAGGCACAGGGGGTGGTAACTATGGCTACACCTTC CASAGTGGGNYGYTF
TRBJ2-5 few TRBD1 TRBV29-1 TGCAGCGTCCTAGGACAGGGGTACGGAGAGACCCAGTACTTC CSVLGQGYGETQYF
TRBJ2-5 many - TRBV12-3/TRBV12-4 TGTGCCAGCAGTACCCGGACCCGGGAGACCCAGTACTTC CASSTRTRETQYF
TRBJ1-5 many - TRBV12-3/TRBV12-4 TGTGCCAGCAGTTTATCAGGTCCTGATAGCAATCAGCCCCAGCATTTT CASSLSGPDSNQPQHF
TRBJ2-7 many - TRBV9 TGTGCCAGCAGCGCCAAACACACCGTCTCTGGGAACGAGCAGTACTTC CASSAKHTVSGNEQYF
TRBJ1-2 many TRBD1 TRBV20-1 TGCAGTGCCCACCGGGCACAGGGGGCCGGTGGCTACACCTTC CSAHRAQGAGGYTF
TRBJ1-2 - TRBD1 TRBV6-1 TGTGCCAGCAGGCCCGGGACAGGGAATGGCTACACCTTC CASRPGTGNGYTF
TRBJ1-1 - - TRBV9 TGTGCCAGCAGCGTACTCCAGGTGAACACTGAAGCTTTCTTT CASSVLQVNTEAFF
TRBJ2-3 many TRBD2 TRBV20-1 TGCAGTGCCGCTACGGGGGGGCGCACAGATACGCAGTATTTT CSAATGGRTDTQYF
TRBJ2-7 - TRBD2 TRBV7-2 TGTGCCAGCAGCTTAGGGGTGGCCCTAGCGGGAGCCTACGAGCAGTACTTC CASSLGVALAGAYEQYF
TRBJ2-1 many - TRBV10-3 TGTGCCATCAGTGAGCTTAAGGGGGAGCAGTTCTTC CAISELKGEQFF
TRBJ1-2 few - TRBV5-1 TGCGCCAGCAGCTTGGATTCAAATGGCTACACCTTC CASSLDSNGYTF
TRBJ1-1 - - TRBV29-1 TGCAGCGTTGCACAAACAGGGAACACTGAAGCTTTCTTT CSVAQTGNTEAFF